The following is a TCR beta chain sequence with its context. Sequencing was performed with immunoSEQ multiplex PCR; in TCRdb, only in-frame clones are kept and a portion is missing. Among roughly 100,000 clones listed, approximately 95% were seen once. With V trimmed by 1 base and J by 3 bases, 6 bases remained unmatched. The germline CDR1 and CDR2 sequences are SGHNT and YYREEE (reference sequence). The CDR3 loop spans 15 amino acids. The sample comes from a study of technical replicates of blood from a handful of donors. J is TRBJ1-2 and V is TRBV5-4, with 7 positions matching TRBD1. The TCR was taken from a human donor in good health. The sample taken for sequencing was T cells isolated from PBMCs. The CDR3 bases are TGTGCCAGCAGCTTGTCACAGGGGAGAGACTATGGCTACACCTTC. Translated: CASSLSQGRDYGYTF.